This paragraph covers one T cell receptor (beta chain) sequence. No cognate antigen has been identified for it. The record has no base qualities; no much larger clone is one base away. Here V drops 5 bases and J drops 13 bases, and the junction holds 10 bases not matched to any gene. In the germline V gene, CDR1 corresponds to MDHEN and CDR2 to SYDVKM. The CDR3 spans 13 residues, from the cysteine through the phenylalanine. Only CDR3 DNA remains: 39 bases, in frame from the first base. The donors were healthy, HIV-negative adults who had no recently reported acute infections or vaccinations. Every donor was a Caucasian adult residing in Nashville, Tennessee, USA. For unsorted samples, roughly 91 million PBMCs were counted, and genomic DNA was extracted using the QIAamp DNA Blood Mini kit. Blood was collected by leukapheresis, and PBMCs were isolated by Ficoll-Histopaque density gradient centrifugation and then cryopreserved in liquid nitrogen vapor phase.

The data stem from a study of shared clonotypes between healthy human individuals (dated by TCRdb to 2018 to 2020). About the investigation overall: The cohort included three men and a couple of women between 18 and 49 years of age. To estimate repertoire size and how much clonotype sharing occurs between individuals, the study deeply sequenced the blood TCR repertoires of about 5 healthy adults. Between about 0.85 and 10 billion PBMCs per donor were obtained by leukapheresis. To increase sequencing depth and limit assay-specific biases, different laboratories used diverse techniques to prepare libraries and sequence TCR repertoires.

On the study overall, not on this receptor specifically: The genetic and exposure-history diversity represented was limited by the small number of donors. Sampling was restricted to blood, and TCR repertoires in tissue are likely to differ from TCR repertoires in blood. Pairwise subsampling indicated that sequencing depth was expected to affect the degree of clonotype sharing among donors.

Using the deep immunoSEQ assay, multiplex PCR amplified TCR CDR3 regions from genomic DNA. Genomic DNA extracted from each cell subset was distributed evenly over all wells of several immunoSEQ 96-well plates, and each plate served as one replicate. For unsorted PBMC, each replicate PCR was loaded with approximately 300 ng genomic DNA, equivalent to approximately 33,000 T cell genomes. Unsorted PBMC genomic DNA was sequenced across ten immunoSEQ deep assay plates. Purified libraries were quantified with a Qubit 3.0 fluorometer, sized on a Bioanalyzer 2100, and re-quantified with the KAPA Library Quantification kit. A separate single-read 150-cycle Illumina NextSeq 550 flow cell was used to sequence each immunoSEQ 96-well plate. Processing in the source paper ran as follows. The immunoSEQ output contained only junctional sequences without quality scores, so filtering could not match that applied to full-length reads. To assign V/J genes and CDR3, sequences were annotated against IMGT germline references using PyIR, a Python wrapper for IgBLAST v1.9. Reads were removed for weak V/J assignments (E-value above 1e-6), missing CDR3, stop codons, out-of-frame junctions, or ambiguous translated residues. V3J clonotypes were defined by identical inferred V gene, J gene, and CDR3 amino acid sequence. Percentage overlap between repertoires was computed as shared unique clonotypes divided by the size of the smaller repertoire. Richness of each repertoire was evaluated using RTK rarefaction, the Chao1 estimator, and Recon v2.1 estimates of unobserved clonotypes. Held by TCRdb, this immuneACCESS table contains in-frame sequences only and omits some clones. Under half of the omission traces to an unresolved V gene where checked; the cause of the rest is unknown. V and J calls and clone size are given by that table; D and trimming were obtained from the DNA. In all, the sample holds about half a million clones, and over 70% of those were seen once. The ten largest make up approximately 11% of the sample.

The receptor comes from a woman aged 40 to 55 in good health. Some clones in this sample may be carry-over from other donors' samples. Source material: PBMCs. The sequence links TRBV28 to TRBJ2-2; TRBD1 fits 7 bases in the junction. The CDR3 region: CASSTGTARGLFF. The DNA is TGTGCCAGCAGTACCGGGACAGCACGAGGGCTGTTTTTT.